The present entry profiles one TCR beta chain with its context. This clonotype was seen a few times. Its target antigen remains unknown. Base qualities are missing; no much larger clone stands one base away. CDR1 and CDR2, per the germline V gene, are MNHEY and SVGAGI. Spanning cysteine to phenylalanine, the CDR3 consists of 14 amino acids. Only the CDR3 region is kept as DNA, spanning 42 bases read in frame from base 1. V sheds 4 bases and J sheds 7 bases, leaving 17 bases between their ends. Sequenced on an Illumina MiSeq. TRB rearrangements were amplified by multiplex PCR with BIOMED2 TRB-A/B primer pools. Illumina-compatible adapters and 7-nucleotide sample barcodes were attached to the amplicons in two consecutive PCRs. Phusion HS II polymerase was used for all library PCRs. Amplicons were gel-purified with the NucleoSpin Gel and PCR Clean-up kit, quantified on Qubit, and pooled at 3 to 4 nM. The quality of the amplicon pool was checked on an Agilent 2100 Bioanalyzer prior to Illumina next-generation sequencing. The source study handled its data this way. Annotation of TRB rearrangements was done in MiXCR 3.0.8 with the default MiXCR reference library. Sequences with fewer than 2 reads and non-productive reads were filtered out, and every unique CDR3 nucleotide sequence was treated as a single clone. Clonality, diversity, richness and V-J gene usage were calculated in R 3.5.1. TCR clustering by CDR3 similarity used GLIPH2, with generation probabilities calculated by OLGA. GLIPH2 clusters were kept only if they contained at least four unique TCR clonotypes found in at least three individuals. TCRdb trimmed the raw reads at Q25, called clones with MiXCR and kept productive beta chains. For every CDR3 protein sequence, its rows merge into one entry that carries the most common genes and DNA. TCRdb, rather than the study authors, made the V and J calls. The sample table records about 17,000 distinct CDR3 sequences; roughly 28% of these occur just once. The ten largest clones capture 3.5% to 4.5% of the sample.

Genomic DNA extracted from blood, in amounts of about 240-550 ng, served as the starting material for amplifying TRB repertoires. The data belong to a study of T and B cells in COVID-19 patients (dated by TCRdb to about 2020). Regarding the complete study: Using TRB and IGH repertoire sequencing of peripheral blood, the study characterized adaptive immunity in COVID-19 patients who had active infection or had recovered. A couple of patients were in both the active and recovered cohorts because samples existed from active disease and from after recovery. Median age was around 35 years in the recovered cohort versus approximately 63 years in the active-infection cohort. For the repertoire analyses, the comparison was an age-matched reference group of roughly 37 healthy donors who were negative for COVID-19 antibodies. A recovered cohort was made up of 19 patients contributing 20 to 25 samples, mostly after mild to moderate COVID-19 managed as outpatients. In the active-infection cohort, most of the roughly 20 patients were critically ill and required mechanical ventilation or ECMO. Of the 20 patients in the active-infection cohort, 18 had comorbidities associated with unfavorable COVID-19 outcome. Over 7 million TCR sequences were analysed from a TCR and BCR sequence repository that comprised 35 or so patients and roughly 73 time points. Up to roughly 10 follow-up blood samples were collected per patient, with some samples spanning different disease stages in the same individual. Overall study results and their limits: Few blood samples were available from mildly ill patients while symptoms were present, and early samples from severe cases were likewise scarce. Prospective validation of the reported TCR clusters was stated to be required before clinical use. Specific T cell subsets (CD4+/Treg/CD8+) and sorted SARS-CoV-2-responsive or tetramer+ T cells had not yet been sequenced, and these experiments were ongoing. In active COVID-19, TRB repertoires were highly clonal, while at recovery, diversity and richness increased above the levels seen in healthy donors. A total of about 2,400 TCR clusters were exclusive to the recovered cohort, and about 31 of those clusters were low-pGen clusters. Patients with COVID-19 were reported to show strongly skewed TRBV/TRBJ gene usage. The cohort was considered too small to assess HLA contributions to COVID-19 susceptibility or severity.

The chain employs TRBV6-5 and TRBJ2-7; no D gene is confidently identified. The TCR sequence derives from a human donor who had recovered from COVID-19. Sequencing was performed on blood. The CDR3 region reads CASSSSGPPEEQYF. The DNA sequence is as follows: TGTGCCAGCAGTTCCTCGGGTCCTCCGGAAGAGCAGTACTTC.